This T cell receptor beta chain was recorded in a study of blood T cell repertoires in COVID-19. Background on the study: Acute-phase and convalescent COVID-19 samples originated in the United States, Italy and Spain. Sources were T cells, B-cell-depleted T cells, or PBMCs; the material itself was cDNA or gDNA.

Methods used by the authors: Amplification from reference gene primers served as the basis for estimated nucleated cell counts. Clones were sequenced by immunoSEQ multiplex PCR, and TCRdb holds only the in-frame ones, with some missing. The V and J calls and clone size were taken over from that table, and D and trimming were inferred from the DNA. The top ten clones hold roughly 6.6% of a sample with over 50,000 clones, more than 70% of them seen once. The CDR3 runs 14 residues. Germline V gene lookup returns CDR1 SGHAT and CDR2 FQNNGV. Between the trimmed V and J ends, which lost 10 bases and 0 bases, there was a span of 13 bases.

Source material: peripheral blood. The V call is TRBV11-2, the J call TRBJ2-1; unclear D gene. This TCR came from a man aged 55 to 70 with acute or convalescent COVID-19. DNA for the CDR3: TGTGCCACCCAACCTCGGAGCTCCTACAATGAGCAGTTCTTC. Protein: CATQPRSSYNEQFF. Complete variable domain (other parts from reference TRBV11-2 and TRBJ2-1): EAGVAQSPRYKIIEKRQSVAFWCNPISGHATLYWYQQILGQGPKLLIQFQNNGVVDDSQLPKDRFSAERLKGVDSTLKIQPAKLEDSAVYLCATQPRSSYNEQFFGPGTRLTVL.